These 27 T cell receptor beta chains share one sample of origin, sequenced in a study of CD8 T cells in ankylosing spondylitis. TCRdb called the 5' RACE reads again in MiXCR, with one record for every CDR3 protein. Of some 270,000 distinct CDR3 sequences detected, under 35% appear once; the ten largest clones hold around 4%. The sequenced material came from blood, either unsorted or a sorted T cell fraction (not recorded which). The receptor source for this set is a male donor with ankylosing spondylitis or in good health (not recorded which).

V and J are TRBV18 and TRBJ2-2; 7 positions agree with TRBD1. Trimming cost V 4 bases and J 4 bases; bases outside gene matches: 9. Germline V gene sequence: CDR1 KGHSH, CDR2 LQKENI. The CDR3 runs 16 residues. CDR3 amino acids: CASSQQTGIGTGELFF. In DNA, the CDR3 is TGTGCCAGCTCACAACAGACAGGGATCGGCACCGGGGAGCTGTTTTTT.

This chain links TRBV4-1 with TRBJ2-1; TRBD2 matches at 11 bases. The J segment lost 5 bases and the V segment lost 4 bases, leaving 4 bases of the junction unmatched. The CDR3 runs to 15 residues. In germline, CDR1 is MGHRA, CDR2 YSYEKL. CDR3 DNA sequence: TGCGCCAGCAGCCTGAATAGCGGGGGGGACAATGAGCAGTTCTTC. Its translation: CASSLNSGGDNEQFF.

The J gene is TRBJ2-7, the V gene TRBV25-1; D may be TRBD1 (5 bases). V lost 3 bases, J lost 4 bases, and 7 bases lay in between. Germline V CDR1 and CDR2: MGHDK, SYGVNS. The CDR3 loop spans 12 amino acids. The CDR3 protein is CASSDSGYEQYF. CDR3 in DNA: TGTGCCAGCAGTGATTCAGGGTACGAGCAGTACTTC.

This chain links TRBV3-1 with TRBJ2-7; 9 bases line up with TRBD2. The V gene's germline CDR1 is LGHDT and CDR2 YNNKEL (reference sequence). V lost 2 bases to trimming and J lost 3 bases; unmatched junction nucleotides: 2. CDR3 length: 14 amino acids. CDR3 residues: CASSQFSGGYEQYF. The CDR3 DNA follows: TGTGCCAGCAGCCAATTTAGCGGGGGCTACGAGCAGTACTTC.

This clonotype was picked up a small number of times. V usage is TRBV7-9 and J usage is TRBJ2-7, with TRBD1 matching 8 bases. Losses at the gene ends were 5 bases for V and 2 bases for J; bases not matched to a gene: 8. In germline, CDR1 is SEHNR, CDR2 FQNEAQ (reference sequence). The CDR3 is made up of 15 amino acids. The CDR3 region has the DNA TGTGCCAGCAGCCAGGGACAGGCTAAAACCTACGAGCAGTACTTC. Its protein product is CASSQGQAKTYEQYF.

The table lists this clonotype with a few counts. V gene TRBV4-2 combines with J gene TRBJ2-7; D perhaps matches TRBD1 (5 bases). Germline CDR1 is LGHNA and CDR2 is YNFKEQ. The V and J ends lost 3 bases and 3 bases respectively, with 21 bases between them. This CDR3 contains 17 residues. In nucleotides, the CDR3 is TGTGCCAGCAGCCAGCTAGGTCCGTCAGGGTCTCACTACGAGCAGTACTTC. Translated, it gives CASSQLGPSGSHYEQYF.

The chain is built from TRBV7-9 and TRBJ2-2; 8 nucleotides agree with TRBD1. The V gene end was trimmed by 8 bases and the J gene end by 1 base; junction bases not matched to a gene: 6. CDR3 length: 15 amino acids. Germline V gene lookup returns CDR1 SEHNR and CDR2 FQNEAQ (reference sequence). The CDR3 reads CASGQGAQNTGELFF. In DNA, the CDR3 is TGTGCCAGCGGTCAGGGGGCGCAGAACACCGGGGAGCTGTTTTTT. Full variable domain (missing parts from reference TRBV7-9 and TRBJ2-2): DTGVSQNPRHKITKRGQNVTFRCDPISEHNRLYWYRQTLGQGPEFLTYFQNEAQLEKSRLLSDRFSAERPKGSFSTLEIQRTEQGDSAMYLCASGQGAQNTGELFFGEGSRLTVL.

This clonotype was observed once. The CDR3 here is CASSLGLGNVKETQYF. The CDR3 DNA sequence: TGTGCCAGCAGCTTGGGACTCGGGAACGTAAAAGAGACCCAGTACTTC. The chain has TRBV7-8 and TRBJ2-5, with D tentatively TRBD2 (6 bases). The CDR3 has 16 amino acids. The germline gives CDR1 SGHVS, CDR2 FQNEAQ. The V end was cut by 3 bases, the J end by 3 bases, with 17 bases between.

This clonotype was counted between two and nine times. J is TRBJ2-1 and V is TRBV10-2, with 8 bases lining up with TRBD2. The ends lost 5 bases at V and 10 bases at J; junction bases unmatched: 1. The CDR3 is 11 residues long. Looked up from germline, CDR1 is WSHSY and CDR2 is SAAADI. CDR3 in DNA: TGCGCCAGCAGTATAGCGGGAGAGCAGTTCTTC. Translated, it gives CASSIAGEQFF.

V usage is TRBV6-1 and J usage is TRBJ2-5, with 8 bases lining up with TRBD1. Germline trimming cut 5 bases from V and 5 bases from J; bases unmatched to any gene: 10. Germline V gene sequence: CDR1 MNHNS, CDR2 SASEGT. The CDR3 is 15 amino acids. CDR3 loop: CASSPGGFPRETQYF. The CDR3 coding sequence is TGTGCCAGCAGTCCAGGGGGCTTCCCACGGGAGACCCAGTACTTC.

The chain is built from TRBV4-1 and TRBJ2-1; weak D call: TRBD2 (6 bases). CDR1 is MGHRA, CDR2 YSYEKL, per germline. The germline V and J ends were trimmed by 4 bases and 2 bases, with 12 bases remaining between them. CDR3 length: 15 residues. CDR3 residues: CASSLADGAYNEQFF. The CDR3 DNA sequence: TGCGCCAGCAGCCTAGCGGATGGAGCCTACAATGAGCAGTTCTTC.

This clonotype was seen more than once but under ten times. This chain uses TRBV20-1 with TRBJ2-5; D unresolved. The CDR3 contains 10 residues. The V gene lost 6 bases and the J gene lost 5 bases, with 7 bases spanning the gap. Germline CDR1 is DFQATT and CDR2 is SNEGSKA (reference sequence). The CDR3 spells CSAKTETQYF. The CDR3 nucleotides read TGCAGTGCCAAGACGGAGACCCAGTACTTC.

The sample holds a few counts of this clonotype. The CDR3 loop is CASSDRLAGVNEQFF. CDR3 bases: TGCGCCAGCAGTGATCGACTAGCGGGGGTGAATGAGCAGTTCTTC. This chain connects TRBV10-2 to TRBJ2-1; TRBD2 agrees at 12 bases. CDR3 length: 15 amino acids. The germline CDR1 and CDR2 sequences are WSHSY and SAAADI. The J segment lost 7 bases and the V segment lost 3 bases, leaving 4 bases of the junction unmatched.

The chain has TRBV29-1 and TRBJ1-1; possibly TRBD1 for D (5 bases). Trimming took off 6 bases at V and 5 bases at J, with 19 bases between the two ends. The CDR3 sequence is 14 residues long. Germline lookup yields CDR1 SQVTM and CDR2 ANQGSEA. The CDR3 region has the DNA TGCAGCGTAGTAAAGCCCGGGACCCAAACTGAAGCTTTCTTT. Protein: CSVVKPGTQTEAFF.

This clonotype was detected only a few times. V gene TRBV7-2 combines with J gene TRBJ2-3; D call uncertain. From germline, CDR1 is SGHTA and CDR2 FQGNSA. The V end was cut by 5 bases, the J end by 0 bases, with 15 bases between. The CDR3 is 16 amino acids. Written as DNA, the CDR3 is TGTGCCAGCAGCCTCACCGCTACGTTTAGCACAGATACGCAGTATTTT. Translating gives CASSLTATFSTDTQYF.

Ten or more counts support this clonotype. The rearrangement joins TRBV6-1 to TRBJ2-3; a possible D gene is TRBD1 (6 bases). The CDR3 is 13 residues long. The germline CDR1 and CDR2 sequences are MNHNS and SASEGT. Trimming shortened V by 6 bases and J by 2 bases, and 9 bases separated the two germline ends. The CDR3 loop reads CASRGADTDTQYF. The CDR3 nucleotides are TGTGCCAGCAGGGGGGCGGACACAGATACGCAGTATTTT.

The rearrangement links TRBV10-3 to TRBJ1-1; 7 nucleotides match TRBD1. V shed 7 bases, J shed 2 bases, and the junction held 4 bases outside the gene matches. The CDR3 spans 13 residues. Germline lookup yields CDR1 ENHRY and CDR2 SYGVKD. The DNA of the CDR3 is TGTGCCATCAAAGACAGGGACAACACTGAAGCTTTCTTT. This codes for CAIKDRDNTEAFF.

The chain is built from TRBV15 and TRBJ2-4; TRBD2 matches at 9 bases. After removal of 5 bases from V and 7 bases from J, the junction contained 12 bases not matched to a gene. The germline V gene has CDR1 LNHNV and CDR2 YYDKDF (reference sequence). This CDR3 is 16 amino acids long. The CDR3 reads CATSSSIQAGGNIQYF. The CDR3 region has the DNA TGTGCCACCAGCTCGTCGATACAGGCGGGAGGGAACATTCAGTACTTC.

The chain couples TRBV27 to TRBJ2-7; 15 bases line up with TRBD2. Germline values: CDR1 MNHEY, CDR2 SMNVEV (reference sequence). The CDR3 is 17 residues long. Trimming at V came to 2 bases and at J to 3 bases, leaving 5 bases not matched to a gene. As DNA, the CDR3 is TGTGCCAGCAGTTTAAAGGGGACTAGCGGGGGGTTCTACGAGCAGTACTTC. Residues: CASSLKGTSGGFYEQYF.

The V gene is TRBV20-1, the J gene TRBJ2-7; unclear D gene. Germline loops: CDR1 DFQATT, CDR2 SNEGSKA (reference sequence). The V gene lost 1 base and the J gene lost 6 bases, with 13 bases spanning the gap. CDR3 length: 13 amino acids. CDR3 bases: TGCAGTGCTAGAGGTTCGGGCTGGAGCGAGCAGTACTTC. This codes for CSARGSGWSEQYF.

This clonotype was detected only a few times. The rearrangement links TRBV6-5 to TRBJ2-6; a possible D gene is TRBD1 (5 bases). The germline CDR1 and CDR2 sequences are MNHEY and SVGAGI. This CDR3 region has 15 residues. The V gene lost 1 base and the J gene lost 7 bases, with 11 bases spanning the gap. The CDR3 nucleotides read TGTGCCAGCAGTTACTTCGCAGGGAAAGCCAACGTCCTGACTTTC. It codes for CASSYFAGKANVLTF.

The chain uses TRBV11-2 and TRBJ2-7; D is possibly TRBD1 (5 bases). This CDR3 spans 19 amino acids. V dropped 5 bases and J dropped 0 bases, with 26 bases sitting between them. Germline V gives CDR1 SGHAT, CDR2 FQNNGV. The CDR3 DNA reads as TGTGCCAGCAGCGCCCCTCTCCAAAGACAGACCTACAACTCCTACGAGCAGTACTTC. Amino acids: CASSAPLQRQTYNSYEQYF.

V gene TRBV5-1 combines with J gene TRBJ1-2; TRBD1 is a possible D gene (5 bases). CDR3 length: 13 amino acids. The germline gives CDR1 SGHRS, CDR2 YFSETQ. V was clipped by 1 base and J by 4 bases, with 8 bases between them. Here the CDR3 reads CASSLWDGYGYTF. Here the CDR3 DNA reads TGCGCCAGCAGCTTGTGGGACGGCTATGGCTACACCTTC.

The genes are TRBV20-1 and TRBJ2-3, with D possibly being TRBD2 (7 bases). CDR1 DFQATT and CDR2 SNEGSKA come from the germline V gene (reference sequence). V dropped 0 bases and J dropped 5 bases, with 15 bases sitting between them. The CDR3 consists of 15 residues. The CDR3 DNA reads as TGCAGTGCTAGAGAGGACAGCGGGGTCAGAGATACGCAGTATTTT. Translation: CSAREDSGVRDTQYF.

The chain carries TRBV27 and TRBJ2-7, with 7 bases identical to TRBD1. CDR1 is MNHEY, CDR2 SMNVEV, per germline (reference sequence). This CDR3 is built from 13 residues. Losses at the gene ends were 6 bases for V and 3 bases for J; bases not matched to a gene: 5. For the CDR3, the DNA is TGTGCCAGCAGGGCGACAGGGCGCTACGAGCAGTACTTC. Residues: CASRATGRYEQYF.

This clonotype has more than one count but fewer than ten. The chain combines TRBV15 with TRBJ2-1; 7 positions match TRBD1. Germline assignment: CDR1 LNHNV and CDR2 YYDKDF (reference sequence). The ends lost 3 bases at V and 3 bases at J; junction bases unmatched: 8. The CDR3 totals 16 residues. CDR3 region: CATSREQGSFYNEQFF. The CDR3, as DNA: TGTGCCACCAGCAGGGAACAGGGGTCTTTCTACAATGAGCAGTTCTTC.

Note on this clonotype: At one end the junction does not follow the germline gene, possibly because of a read error. The chain couples TRBV20-1 to TRBJ2-3; no reliable D call. Germline assignment: CDR1 DFQATT and CDR2 SNEGSKA (reference sequence). This CDR3 comprises 14 residues. CDR3 DNA: TGCAGTGCTCGAGAGGTACGGGGCACAGATACGCAGTATTTT. This sequence encodes CSAREVRGTDTQYF.